These 10 T cell receptor beta chains originate from one sample sequenced in a study of shared T cell receptors in the human thymus. TCRdb keeps only in-frame clones here, not all; method: immunoSEQ multiplex PCR. This sample has about 730,000 clones, with approximately 85% found just once. These sequences were also reported in another study, on human thymus T cells.

The sequencing sample was made of thymocytes. The source of these receptors is a girl under two years old with a congenital heart defect.

Here the CDR3 DNA reads TGTGCCAGCAGGCGCGGCCGGGTCTTTAATGAAAAACTGTTTTTT. Protein sequence: CASRRGRVFNEKLFF. The chain uses TRBV27 and TRBJ1-4; D is unresolved. The CDR3 has 15 residues. CDR1 is MNHEY, CDR2 SMNVEV, per germline (reference sequence). The germline V and J ends were trimmed by 6 bases and 4 bases, with 15 bases remaining between them.

The rearrangement joins TRBV25-1 to TRBJ1-5; 7 bases fit TRBD1. This CDR3 is 14 amino acids long. Germline trimming cut 4 bases from V and 3 bases from J; bases unmatched to any gene: 3. Germline V gene sequence: CDR1 MGHDK, CDR2 SYGVNS. The CDR3 sequence is CASSGGQLNQPQHF. CDR3 DNA: TGTGCCAGCAGTGGGGGACAGCTCAATCAGCCCCAGCATTTT.

This clone was found once. The rearrangement links TRBV2 to TRBJ2-1; TRBD2 aligns across 11 bases. The CDR3 is 18 residues long. The germline gives CDR1 SNHLY, CDR2 FYNNEI. With 5 bases clipped from V and 3 bases from J, the junction kept 12 bases outside the gene matches. CDR3 DNA: TGTGCCAGCAGTCCAGTTATTTCGACTAGCGGGGACTACAATGAGCAGTTCTTC. Its protein is CASSPVISTSGDYNEQFF. The whole variable domain, filled in from reference TRBV2 and TRBJ2-1, reads EPEVTQTPSHQVTQMGQEVILRCVPISNHLYFYWYRQILGQKVEFLVSFYNNEISEKSEIFDDQFSVERPDGSNFTLKIRSTKLEDSAMYFCASSPVISTSGDYNEQFFGPGTRLTVL.

The rearrangement uses TRBV5-4 and TRBJ2-3; D unclear. Germline-derived CDR1 and CDR2 are SGHNT and YYREEE (reference sequence). V shed 5 bases and J shed 6 bases, with 7 bases lying between them. CDR3 length: 11 amino acids. The CDR3 DNA reads as TGTGCCAGCAGATACCGGGATACGCAGTATTTT. Protein: CASRYRDTQYF.

The chain has TRBV5-4 and TRBJ2-7; D ambiguous. The CDR3 extends over 15 amino acids. Germline V CDR1 and CDR2: SGHNT, YYREEE (reference sequence). V lost 4 bases and J lost 1, with 15 bases in between. The CDR3 region has the DNA TGTGCCAGCAGCCGTGCTCTTGAGGAATCCTACGAGCAGTACTTC. This encodes CASSRALEESYEQYF.

V gene TRBV12-5 combines with J gene TRBJ1-5; D possibly corresponds to TRBD1 (5 bases). CDR1 and CDR2 from the germline V gene are LGHNT and FRNRAP. The V gene lost 1 base and the J gene lost 4 bases, with 11 bases spanning the gap. The CDR3 is made up of 15 amino acids. CDR3 protein: CASGLGTGRNQPQHF. Here the CDR3 DNA reads TGTGCTAGTGGTTTGGGCACAGGACGGAATCAGCCCCAGCATTTT.

The chain joins TRBV15 to TRBJ1-2; possible D gene TRBD1, 5 bases. The germline gives CDR1 LNHNV, CDR2 YYDKDF (reference sequence). The CDR3 totals 17 residues. V gave up 0 bases and J gave up 4 bases, with 18 bases separating them. The CDR3 is CATSRDTVRQGSYGYTF. Here the CDR3 DNA reads TGTGCCACCAGCAGAGATACTGTGCGGCAGGGAAGCTATGGCTACACCTTC.

The chain carries TRBV12-5 and TRBJ2-7, with 9 positions matching TRBD1. The CDR3 covers 17 residues. The V and J ends lost 6 bases and 4 bases, in that order; junction bases with no gene match: 16. Germline CDR1 reads LGHNT; CDR2 reads FRNRAP. CDR3 nucleotides: TGTGCTAGTGGACACACACAGGGGGCTTCAGTTGTATACGAGCAGTACTTC. Its translation is CASGHTQGASVVYEQYF.

J is TRBJ2-5 and V is TRBV5-6, with 10 bases aligning to TRBD1. This CDR3 has 16 residues. CDR1 is SGHDT, CDR2 YYEEEE, per germline. V shed 6 bases and J 11 bases; nucleotides not matched to a gene: 19. In DNA form, the CDR3 reads TGTGCCAGCAACCAATCCTCCGGGACAGGGGTATCGGGGCAGTACTTC. As protein: CASNQSSGTGVSGQYF.

The chain combines TRBV9 with TRBJ2-7; 12 positions match TRBD1. This CDR3 is 15 amino acids long. V shed 3 bases, J shed 4 bases, and the junction held 5 bases outside the gene matches. Germline loops: CDR1 SGDLS, CDR2 YYNGEE. The CDR3 DNA follows: TGTGCCAGCAGCGAGGGACAGGGGGCAATATACGAGCAGTACTTC. It yields the protein CASSEGQGAIYEQYF.